The 13 T cell receptor beta chains below all came from one sample that was sequenced in a study of blood T cell repertoires in COVID-19. Produced via immunoSEQ multiplex PCR; TCRdb's table is partial and in-frame only. This sample has some 97,000 clones, with about nine tenths found just once. What was sequenced was peripheral blood. Every receptor here comes from a man between 65 and 79 years old with acute or convalescent COVID-19.

The rearrangement links TRBV11-2 to TRBJ1-2; 8 nucleotides agree with TRBD1. Trimming at V came to 1 base and at J to 5 bases, leaving 9 bases not matched to a gene. Germline V gene sequence: CDR1 SGHAT, CDR2 FQNNGV. The CDR3 is 16 residues long. In nucleotides, the CDR3 is TGTGCCAGCAGCTTAGCTTCGGGACAGGAAGGGTATGGCTACACCTTC. It codes for CASSLASGQEGYGYTF. The full variable domain, rest sourced from reference TRBV11-2 and TRBJ1-2, is EAGVAQSPRYKIIEKRQSVAFWCNPISGHATLYWYQQILGQGPKLLIQFQNNGVVDDSQLPKDRFSAERLKGVDSTLKIQPAKLEDSAVYLCASSLASGQEGYGYTFGSGTRLTVV.

This clone came up once. The chain carries TRBV7-2 and TRBJ1-2, with 7 bases fitting TRBD1. The germline V gene has CDR1 SGHTA and CDR2 FQGNSA. V dropped 4 bases and J dropped 6; count of bases not matched to a gene: 8. CDR3 length: 14 amino acids. CDR3 residues: CASSSRTGVDGYTF. Here the CDR3 DNA reads TGTGCCAGCAGCTCCAGAACAGGGGTAGATGGCTACACCTTC. The full variable domain, with the rest looked up from reference TRBV7-2 and TRBJ1-2, is GAGVSQSPSNKVTEKGKDVELRCDPISGHTALYWYRQSLGQGLEFLIYFQGNSAPDKSGLPSDRFSAERTGGSVSTLTIQRTQQEDSAVYLCASSSRTGVDGYTFGSGTRLTVV.

The chain has TRBV9 and TRBJ1-4; the D is unclear. The CDR3 has 12 residues. Germline CDR1 and CDR2: SGDLS and YYNGEE. Trimming left V 8 bases short and J 7 bases short, with 12 bases between. The CDR3 sequence: CARPSSGEKLFF. CDR3 sequence (DNA): TGTGCCAGACCCTCCTCGGGTGAAAAACTGTTTTTT. The whole variable domain, filled in from reference TRBV9 and TRBJ1-4, reads DSGVTQTPKHLITATGQRVTLRCSPRSGDLSVYWYQQSLDQGLQFLIQYYNGEERAKGNILERFSAQQFPDLHSELNLSSLELGDSALYFCARPSSGEKLFFGSGTQLSVL.

The chain has TRBV2 and TRBJ2-5; 13 bases fit TRBD2. CDR1 is SNHLY, CDR2 FYNNEI, per germline. Germline trimming cut 6 bases from V and 9 bases from J; bases unmatched to any gene: 10. The CDR3 is 15 residues long. In DNA form, the CDR3 reads TGTGCCAGCAGACCTACCTGGACTAGCGGGAGTGCCCAGTACTTC. This codes for CASRPTWTSGSAQYF.

The V gene is TRBV2, the J gene TRBJ1-4; 10 bases are shared with TRBD1. Germline lookup yields CDR1 SNHLY and CDR2 FYNNEI. Trimming took 6 bases from V and 7 from J; bases not matched to a gene: 5. CDR3 size: 14 residues. The CDR3 DNA reads as TGTGCCAGCAGACTGGGACAGGGGATTGAAAAACTGTTTTTT. It translates to CASRLGQGIEKLFF.

The chain couples TRBV4-1 to TRBJ2-7, with TRBD1 identical over 10 bases. The CDR3 covers 16 residues. The germline V gene has CDR1 MGHRA and CDR2 YSYEKL. Trimming at V came to 2 bases and at J to 6 bases, leaving 10 bases not matched to a gene. The CDR3: CASSQTRGTGVVEQYF. CDR3 DNA sequence: TGCGCCAGCAGCCAAACCCGAGGGACAGGGGTAGTCGAGCAGTACTTC.

V and J are TRBV10-3 and TRBJ2-2; possible D gene TRBD1, 6 bases. Germline V CDR1 and CDR2: ENHRY, SYGVKD. The V gene lost 0 bases and the J gene lost 6 bases, with 17 bases spanning the gap. The CDR3 contains 17 residues. The CDR3 DNA reads TGTGCCATCAGTGAGTCGGCCCCCCTAGGGACACCCGGGGAGCTGTTTTTT. The encoded protein is CAISESAPLGTPGELFF.

J is TRBJ1-5 and V is TRBV6-6; no clear D gene. The V and J ends lost 5 bases and 2 bases respectively, with 13 bases between them. Germline-derived CDR1 and CDR2 are MNHNY and SVGAGI (reference sequence). The CDR3 is made up of 15 amino acids. In DNA, the CDR3 is TGTGCCAGCAGTCATATGGACTTGGGCAATCAGCCCCAGCATTTT. Protein: CASSHMDLGNQPQHF.

The chain has TRBV5-3 and TRBJ1-5; tentatively, D is TRBD1 (5 bases). TRBV5-3 qualifies as an ORF whose function is uncertain. Deletions cut 4 bases from V and 5 bases from J, with 10 bases between. The CDR3 is 13 amino acids. In DNA, the CDR3 is TGTGCCAGAAGCCCGACAGATGATCAGCCCCAGCATTTT. Its protein is CARSPTDDQPQHF.

CDR3 protein: CASSTQGLGNQPQHF. The CDR3 DNA sequence: TGTGCCAGCAGTACACAGGGTTTGGGCAATCAGCCCCAGCATTTT. This chain connects TRBV28 to TRBJ1-5, with D perhaps matching TRBD1 (6 bases). The length of the CDR3 is 15 residues. Between the trimmed V and J ends, which lost 5 bases and 2 bases, there was a span of 13 bases. Germline V CDR1 and CDR2: MDHEN, SYDVKM.

This chain connects TRBV7-2 to TRBJ2-1; 7 positions match TRBD2. The V gene end was trimmed by 10 bases and the J gene end by 2 bases; junction bases not matched to a gene: 8. From germline, CDR1 is SGHTA and CDR2 FQGNSA. CDR3 length: 14 residues. In DNA form, the CDR3 reads TGTGCCACCTTACCGACTAGCACCTACAATGAGCAGTTCTTC. This sequence encodes CATLPTSTYNEQFF.

This chain joins TRBV20-1 and TRBJ2-4; the match to TRBD1 covers 10 bases. Germline V gene data show CDR1 as DFQATT and CDR2 as SNEGSKA (reference sequence). The CDR3 runs 16 residues. V was clipped by 3 bases and J by 3 bases; unmatched bases: 8. This chain's CDR3 is CSASRGRDRGKNIQYF. In nucleotides, the CDR3 is TGCAGTGCTAGTAGAGGCCGGGACAGGGGCAAAAACATTCAGTACTTC.

The chain carries TRBV6-5 and TRBJ1-3; D may be TRBD1 (6 bases). This CDR3 is built from 16 residues. Germline values: CDR1 MNHEY, CDR2 SVGAGI. V dropped 2 bases and J dropped 1 base, with 12 bases sitting between them. The CDR3, as DNA: TGTGCCAGCAGTTACGACAGGCTGGGGTCTGGAAACACCATATATTTT. It specifies CASSYDRLGSGNTIYF.